This T cell receptor (beta chain) was recorded in a study of T cell clonotyping in hematopoietic cell transplantation. As concerns this clone: Its specificity is not known.

Overall study findings and caveats: Recipient TCR diversity dropped after transplant; expanded clonotypes rose from day 30 to 180. Higher Inverse Simpson Index values in graft donor and pretransplant recipient predicted broader posttransplant TCR diversity. At the given depth, recipient repertoires were over 97% de novo clonotypes.

CDR1 is MDHEN and CDR2 is SYDVKM in the germline V gene. The CDR3 has 14 amino acids. V lost 7 bases, J lost 8 bases, and 20 bases lay in between. Here immunoSEQ multiplex PCR was the method, and the copy in TCRdb shows in-frame clones only, minus some. This sample has roughly 42,000 clones; 94% occur once, and the top ten carry about 0.81%. Source material: peripheral blood mononuclear cells. V gene TRBV28 combines with J gene TRBJ1-1; D not certain. The receptor was isolated from a woman between 45 and 65 years old in good health. Some clones in this sample may be carry-over from other donors' samples. For the CDR3, the DNA is TGTGCCAGCACCCATCGGGAGGGTTCAATAGAAGCTTTCTTT. As protein: CASTHREGSIEAFF.